This TCR beta chain comes out of a study of Graves' ophthalmopathy and Graves' hyperthyroidism. Germline assignment: CDR1 MNHEY and CDR2 SVGAGI. This CDR3 region has 14 residues. V was shortened by 3 bases and J by 0 bases, with 9 bases between the two germline ends. Using RNA transcripts, the TCR beta CDR3 regions were amplified. Following a first-round RT-PCR that used HTBI primers, a second-round multiplex PCR was carried out. TCRdb fed the multiplex PCR reads into MiXCR, producing one record per CDR3 protein. This sample yields about 220,000 distinct CDR3 sequences, of which approximately 21% are seen a single time; under 55% belongs to the top ten.

The chain links TRBV6-5 to TRBJ2-7; D perhaps matches TRBD2 (5 bases). The sequence was collected from a woman aged 50 to 65 with Graves' ophthalmopathy. Sample: peripheral blood. This CDR3 reads CASSYRESSYEQYF. The CDR3 bases are TGTGCCAGCAGTTATAGGGAGAGCTCCTACGAGCAGTACTTC.